Listed below are T cell receptor beta chains from one sample, sequenced in a study of CD8+CD57+ T cells in acquired aplastic anemia. TCRdb fed the reads into MiXCR, producing one record per CDR3 protein. The table has 130,000 or so distinct CDR3 sequences, approximately 61% seen once. The sample taken for sequencing was sorted CD4+, CD8+, or CD8+CD57+ T cells (not recorded which) from PBMCs. The receptors here all came from a human donor with aplastic anemia. Both conserved end residues are part of each CDR3. Clone size appears in some rows only: once, few, many, or a class for an expanded clone.

clone_size | v_call | cdr3_aa
- | TRBV7-9 | CASSLAGYTEAFF
- | TRBV12-5 | CASGRPRLNYGYTF
many | TRBV7-2 | CASSLSTSGGAEQYF
- | TRBV29-1 | CSSERTGDEQYF
many | TRBV6-5 | CASSYDRGTDTQYF
- | TRBV27 | CASSLGYRDEQFF
- | TRBV10-3 | CAISERGATDTQYF
once | TRBV12-3/TRBV12-4 | CASSRWGWIGENTEAFF
- | TRBV5-5 | CAMHRGTGELFF
- | TRBV11-3 | CASSQVGTTEAFF
- | TRBV12-3/TRBV12-4 | CASSLGLAGTDTQYF
- | TRBV11-1 | CASSSLAGGGNEQFF
once | TRBV7-2 | CASTSWGGNSPLHF
- | TRBV29-1 | CSGAPTSTDTQYF
once | TRBV9 | CASSVVGGATEAFF
- | TRBV11-2 | CASSSRGGSRGYEQYF
- | TRBV2 | CASSLTSPDTQYF
- | TRBV20-1 | CSAGQGNTGELFF
- | TRBV12-3/TRBV12-4 | CASSLLGGQETQYF
many | TRBV7-9 | CASSRTQRGEKLFF
few | TRBV2 | CASRATGDSSEQYF
- | TRBV24-1 | CATSRTAGANVLTF
- | TRBV2 | CASSFTSGGVDTQYF
many | TRBV2 | CASRGRPEAFF
- | TRBV25-1 | CASRATGSNTEAFF
- | TRBV19 | CASSMARGYTF
many | TRBV7-9 | CASSSGTARTQYF
many | TRBV12-3/TRBV12-4 | CASSFVTSSADTQYF
- | TRBV12-3/TRBV12-4 | CASIFGGAGNEQYF
- | TRBV10-2 | CASTLGSHNSPLHF
many | TRBV6-1 | CASSEGSLMWARGYTF
- | TRBV15 | CATRGSGIGVTGELFF